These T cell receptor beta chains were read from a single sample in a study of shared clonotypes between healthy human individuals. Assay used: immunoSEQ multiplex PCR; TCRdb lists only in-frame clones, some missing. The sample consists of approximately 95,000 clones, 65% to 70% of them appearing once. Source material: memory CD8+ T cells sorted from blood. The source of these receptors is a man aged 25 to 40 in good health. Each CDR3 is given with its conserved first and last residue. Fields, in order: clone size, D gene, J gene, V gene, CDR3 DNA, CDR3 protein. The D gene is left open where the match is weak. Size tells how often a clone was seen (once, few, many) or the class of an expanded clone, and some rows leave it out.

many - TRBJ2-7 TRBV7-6 TGTGCCAGCAGCTTACAGGACGGACTGGGTAACGAGCAGTACTTC CASSLQDGLGNEQYF
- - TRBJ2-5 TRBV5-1 TGCGCCAGCAGCTTGCTCGCGGGCCCCCAAGAGACCCAGTACTTC CASSLLAGPQETQYF
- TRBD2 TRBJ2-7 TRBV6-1 TGTGCCAGCACGGAGCGGGAGGCCGAGGAGCAGTACTTC CASTEREAEEQYF
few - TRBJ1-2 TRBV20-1 TGCAGTGCTAGACAGGACTATGGCTACACCTTC CSARQDYGYTF
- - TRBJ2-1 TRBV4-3 TGCGCCAGTACCCAGGGTGGGGGGTATAATGAGCAGTTCTTC CASTQGGGYNEQFF
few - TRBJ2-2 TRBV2 TGTGCCAGCCGACCCTACAGGGTGAATGCCGGGGAGCTGTTTTTT CASRPYRVNAGELFF
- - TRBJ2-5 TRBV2 TGTGCCAGCAGTGAGGAGACCCAGTACTTC CASSEETQYF
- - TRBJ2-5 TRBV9 TGTGCCAGCAGCGTAGGGTCTGGGGGCCGGGAGACCCAGTACTTC CASSVGSGGRETQYF
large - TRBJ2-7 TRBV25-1 TGTGCCAGCGGGGCAACCTCCTACGAGCAGTACTTC CASGATSYEQYF
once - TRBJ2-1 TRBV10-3 TGTGCCATCAGTGAGTGGGACTGGGTCCCATACAATGAGCAGTTCTTC CAISEWDWVPYNEQFF
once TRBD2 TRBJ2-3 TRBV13 TGTGCCAGCAGCTACCAACTAGCGGGAAGCACAGATACGCAGTATTTT CASSYQLAGSTDTQYF
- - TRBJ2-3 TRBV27 TGTGCCAGCAGTTGGGTCAGCCGGGATACGCAGTATTTT CASSWVSRDTQYF
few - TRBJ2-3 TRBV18 TGTGCCAGCGCGGCACAAAGCGACTCTACGCAGTATTTT CASAAQSDSTQYF
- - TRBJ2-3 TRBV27 TGTGCCAGCAAGGGATCGTTACCGGCAGCAGGGGACATTAGCACAGATACGCAGTATTTT CASKGSLPAAGDISTDTQYF
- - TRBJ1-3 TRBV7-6 TGTGCCAGCAGCGCCAATGGAAACACCATATATTTT CASSANGNTIYF
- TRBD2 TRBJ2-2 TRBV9 TGTGCCAGCAGCGGGGGACTAGCGGATTACACCGGGGAGCTGTTTTTT CASSGGLADYTGELFF
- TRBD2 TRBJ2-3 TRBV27 TGTGCCAGCAGTTTATGGGCGGGAGCGTCAGATACGCAGTATTTT CASSLWAGASDTQYF
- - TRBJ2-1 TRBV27 TGTGCCAGCAGTCTCTCCCTTGGGAGCGCACTTGAGCAGTTCTTC CASSLSLGSALEQFF
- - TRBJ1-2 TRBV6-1 TGTGCCAGCAGTGAAGCGAGGGGTCGGACTAACTATGGCTACACCTTC CASSEARGRTNYGYTF
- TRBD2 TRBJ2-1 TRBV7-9 TGTGCCAGCAGCCCGCGGACTAGCCAAGTTTCCAATGAGCAGTTCTTC CASSPRTSQVSNEQFF
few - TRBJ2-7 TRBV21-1 TGTGCCAGCAGCAAAGGCAGGAGCCTCTACGAGCAGTACTTC CASSKGRSLYEQYF
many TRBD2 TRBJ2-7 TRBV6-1 TGTGCCAGCAGTGAAGTTAGCGGGAGCTCCTACGAGCAGTACTTC CASSEVSGSSYEQYF
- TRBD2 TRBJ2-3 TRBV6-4 TGTGCCAGCAGTGAGTCTAGCGGGCCCCCAGATACGCAGTATTTT CASSESSGPPDTQYF
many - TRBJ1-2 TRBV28 TGTGCCAGCAGTTATCAATATGGCTACACCTTC CASSYQYGYTF
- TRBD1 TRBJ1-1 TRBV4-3 TGCGCCAGCAGCCTGACAGGGGGGACTGAAGCTTTCTTT CASSLTGGTEAFF
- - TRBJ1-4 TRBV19 TGTGCCAGTAGTATCGGGAGTGAAAAACTGTTTTTT CASSIGSEKLFF
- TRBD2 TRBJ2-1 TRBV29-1 TGCAGCGTCGAGGGGGGGACTAGCGGGAGCCACCGAAACTACAATGAGCAGTTCTTC CSVEGGTSGSHRNYNEQFF